The 29 T cell receptor beta chains reported below all come from one sample, sequenced in a study of early T cells in non-severe SARS-CoV-2 infection. TCRdb called the 5' RACE reads again in MiXCR, with one record for every CDR3 protein. The sample records 85,000 to 120,000 distinct CDR3 sequences, less than 15% being singletons. The sample taken for sequencing was whole blood. These receptors came from an adult who was a healthcare worker with PCR-confirmed SARS-CoV-2 infection or an uninfected control (not recorded which).

This clonotype appeared a few times. The rearrangement links TRBV29-1 to TRBJ2-5; 13 positions agree with TRBD2. The V gene's germline CDR1 is SQVTM and CDR2 ANQGSEA. The V and J ends lost 4 bases and 5 bases, in that order; junction bases with no gene match: 4. The CDR3 runs to 14 residues. The CDR3 region has the DNA TGCAGCGTTGGAGGACTAGCGGGAGCGGAGACCCAGTACTTC. Its protein is CSVGGLAGAETQYF.

This clonotype was counted many times. The chain couples TRBV6-5 to TRBJ2-4, with 8 bases matching TRBD1. Germline-derived CDR1 and CDR2 are MNHEY and SVGAGI. The length of the CDR3 is 16 residues. V shed 5 bases and J 1 base; nucleotides not matched to a gene: 7. In DNA form, the CDR3 reads TGTGCCAGCAGTCACGAAAGACAGGGGGCCAAAAACATTCAGTACTTC. Its protein product is CASSHERQGAKNIQYF.

In its sample, this clonotype was seen many times. V gene TRBV12-3 or TRBV12-4 combines with J gene TRBJ2-4, with D tentatively TRBD1 (5 bases). The V and J ends lost 3 bases and 4 bases respectively, with 10 bases between them. CDR3 length equals 14 residues. The DNA for the CDR3 is TGTGCCAGCAGTTTCAGGACAATTAAAAACATTCAGTACTTC. Protein product: CASSFRTIKNIQYF.

This clonotype came up a few times. The rearrangement joins TRBV28 to TRBJ2-1; 7 positions agree with TRBD1. The V segment lost 7 bases and the J segment 2 bases; nucleotides outside the gene matches: 2. This CDR3 comprises 13 residues. CDR1 MDHEN and CDR2 SYDVKM come from the germline V gene. The CDR3 sequence is CASKGQPYNEQFF. The CDR3 DNA follows: TGTGCCAGCAAGGGACAGCCCTACAATGAGCAGTTCTTC.

This clonotype was observed a few times. This chain joins TRBV27 and TRBJ2-6; D is possibly TRBD2 (5 bases). The CDR3 is made up of 17 amino acids. CDR1 is MNHEY, CDR2 SMNVEV, per germline (reference sequence). The ends were cut back, 5 bases at V and 3 bases at J, with 17 bases in the middle. The CDR3 here is CASSTRAPYYGANVLTF. The CDR3 DNA reads TGTGCCAGCAGTACTAGAGCCCCTTACTATGGGGCCAACGTCCTGACTTTC. Looking up the rest from reference TRBV27 and TRBJ2-6 gives the full variable domain: EAQVTQNPRYLITVTGKKLTVTCSQNMNHEYMSWYRQDPGLGLRQIYYSMNVEVTDKGDVPEGYKVSRKEKRNFPLILESPSPNQTSLYFCASSTRAPYYGANVLTFGAGSRLTVL.

This clonotype was recorded many times. The chain carries TRBV20-1 and TRBJ2-3; D is undetermined. Trimming took 5 bases from V and 6 from J, leaving 9 bases between them. This CDR3 comprises 11 residues. Germline V gives CDR1 DFQATT, CDR2 SNEGSKA (reference sequence). The CDR3 nucleotides read TGCAGTGCTGTTTGGCTGGATACGCAGTATTTT. It specifies CSAVWLDTQYF.

This clonotype was seen a handful of times. As DNA, the CDR3 is TGTGCCAGCAGCCCCAGTAAGACTGAAGCTTTCTTT. Its translation is CASSPSKTEAFF. This sequence joins TRBV7-2 and TRBJ1-1; no reliable D call. The germline CDR1 and CDR2 sequences are SGHTA and FQGNSA. V lost 5 bases and J 5 bases, leaving 9 bases between the germline ends. The CDR3 is made up of 12 amino acids. Variable domain in full (rest from reference TRBV7-2 and TRBJ1-1): GAGVSQSPSNKVTEKGKDVELRCDPISGHTALYWYRQSLGQGLEFLIYFQGNSAPDKSGLPSDRFSAERTGGSVSTLTIQRTQQEDSAVYLCASSPSKTEAFFGQGTRLTVV.

There are many counts of this clonotype. This chain uses TRBV20-1 with TRBJ1-3, with 8 bases matching TRBD1. Germline assignment: CDR1 DFQATT and CDR2 SNEGSKA (reference sequence). This CDR3 region has 14 residues. J was trimmed by 4 bases and V by 5 bases; bases with no gene match: 7. The CDR3 DNA sequence: TGCAGTGCTGGCGACAGGGGATCCGGAAACACCATATATTTT. Protein product: CSAGDRGSGNTIYF.

V gene TRBV7-9 combines with J gene TRBJ2-1; 12 bases map to TRBD2. Germline V CDR1 and CDR2: SEHNR, FQNEAQ (reference sequence). The J segment lost 6 bases and the V segment lost 1 base, leaving 4 bases of the junction unmatched. This CDR3 has 16 amino acids. CDR3 DNA sequence: TGTGCCAGCAGCTTAGGGCTAGCGGGAGGGGTCAATGAGCAGTTCTTC. It is translated as CASSLGLAGGVNEQFF.

The V call is TRBV6-2 or TRBV6-3, the J call TRBJ2-2; maybe TRBD2 (5 bases). Germline V gene data show CDR1 as MNHEY and CDR2 as SVGEGT. V lost 4 bases and J lost 6, with 21 bases in between. This CDR3 contains 17 residues. CDR3 sequence: CASSSPRGSPNPGELFF. CDR3 in DNA: TGTGCCAGCAGTTCCCCCCGAGGGAGCCCAAATCCCGGGGAGCTGTTTTTT.

This clonotype was detected only a few times. The gene calls are TRBV4-1 and TRBJ2-3; TRBD1 aligns across 12 bases. The V gene end was trimmed by 1 base and the J gene end by 4 bases; junction bases not matched to a gene: 6. The CDR3 is made up of 17 amino acids. Germline lookup yields CDR1 MGHRA and CDR2 YSYEKL. CDR3 sequence (DNA): TGCGCCAGCAGCCAAGGCCGGGACAGGGGGCGGTCAGATACGCAGTATTTT. Amino acid sequence: CASSQGRDRGRSDTQYF.

This clonotype has more than one count but fewer than ten. V is TRBV19 and J is TRBJ2-1; D is possibly TRBD1 or TRBD2 (5 bases each). V was trimmed by 6 bases and J by 6 bases, leaving 12 bases between them. Per germline, CDR1 LNHDA and CDR2 SQIVND (reference sequence). The CDR3 is made up of 13 amino acids. The chain's CDR3 is CASRTGTRNEQFF. CDR3 sequence (DNA): TGTGCCAGTAGAACCGGGACGCGCAATGAGCAGTTCTTC.

This clonotype occurred many times. The CDR3 DNA reads as TGTGCCAGCAGCTTGCGGGTTACTTACAATGAGCAGTTCTTC. It codes for CASSLRVTYNEQFF. The V call is TRBV5-6, the J call TRBJ2-1; D gene ambiguous. Germline V CDR1 and CDR2: SGHDT, YYEEEE. This CDR3 spans 14 amino acids. With 1 base removed from V and 4 bases from J, the gap between germline ends came to 9 bases.

The chain combines TRBV10-3 with TRBJ1-2; the match to TRBD1 covers 9 bases. The CDR3 is made up of 15 amino acids. Germline V CDR1 and CDR2: ENHRY, SYGVKD. Germline trimming cut 8 bases from V and 7 bases from J; bases unmatched to any gene: 14. CDR3 loop: CAIDESGQGVSGYTF. In nucleotides, the CDR3 is TGTGCCATCGACGAATCGGGACAGGGTGTTAGTGGCTACACCTTC.

Many counts were recorded for this clonotype. CDR3 in amino acids: CASGGGREETQYF. CDR3 sequence (DNA): TGTGCCAGCGGGGGCGGGAGAGAAGAGACCCAGTACTTC. The chain is built from TRBV6-2 or TRBV6-3 and TRBJ2-5, with D tentatively TRBD2 (7 bases). Germline V CDR1 and CDR2: MNHEY, SVGEGT. Deletions cut 8 bases from V and 3 bases from J, with 13 bases between. The CDR3 covers 13 residues.

This clonotype was recorded a few times. The chain links TRBV20-1 to TRBJ2-5; tentatively, D is TRBD2 (6 bases). The germline gives CDR1 DFQATT, CDR2 SNEGSKA (reference sequence). The CDR3 covers 13 residues. V lost 7 bases to trimming and J lost 0 bases, with 12 bases between them. CDR3 region: CSVNRGYQETQYF. The DNA for the CDR3 is TGCAGTGTCAATCGGGGGTACCAAGAGACCCAGTACTTC.

This clonotype appeared many times. Its ends do not fully match the called genes, so a read error is possible. The chain carries TRBV29-1 and TRBJ2-5; 10 nucleotides align to TRBD1. Germline CDR1 and CDR2: SQVTM and ANQGSEA. CDR3 length equals 15 residues. The CDR3, as DNA: TGCAGCGCAAAAAAACCGGGACAGGGGCTAGTAGGGGATGAGTTC. It specifies CSAKKPGQGLVGDEF.

This clonotype was observed many times. This chain joins TRBV7-2 and TRBJ2-1; TRBD1 agrees at 12 bases. Germline V gene data show CDR1 as SGHTA and CDR2 as FQGNSA. CDR3 size: 15 residues. The V gene end was trimmed by 2 bases and the J gene end by 8 bases; junction bases not matched to a gene: 4. CDR3 sequence reads: CASSLTGTGGHEQFF. The CDR3 DNA reads TGTGCCAGCAGCTTAACCGGGACAGGGGGCCATGAGCAGTTCTTC.

This chain links TRBV12-3 or TRBV12-4 with TRBJ2-1; 8 nucleotides agree with TRBD2. J was trimmed by 10 bases and V by 5 bases; bases with no gene match: 7. The CDR3 is made up of 13 amino acids. The CDR3: CASSPGGGKEQFF. The CDR3 DNA sequence: TGTGCCAGCAGTCCCGGGGGGGGGAAAGAGCAGTTCTTC.

This clonotype was counted ten times or more. The chain joins TRBV11-3 to TRBJ2-1; D might be TRBD2 (5 bases). Germline V gene data show CDR1 as SGHNT and CDR2 as YENEEA. The CDR3 length is 15 residues. Between the trimmed V and J ends, which lost 4 bases and 0 bases, there was a span of 10 bases. The CDR3 nucleotides read TGTGCCAGCAGCTCGCCGGGGAGCTCCTACAATGAGCAGTTCTTC. This codes for CASSSPGSSYNEQFF.

The rearrangement uses TRBV6-2 or TRBV6-3 and TRBJ2-2, with 8 bases fitting TRBD2. Losses at the gene ends were 7 bases for V and 1 base for J; bases not matched to a gene: 14. Germline CDR1 is MNHEY and CDR2 is SVGEGT. The CDR3 sequence is 18 residues long. The CDR3 DNA sequence: TGTGCCAGCATGACTAGCGCCGGAATAGGGGAGAACACCGGGGAGCTGTTTTTT. This translates into CASMTSAGIGENTGELFF.

This clonotype was counted between two and nine times. This chain connects TRBV2 to TRBJ2-1; D gene ambiguous. The germline V gene encodes CDR1 SNHLY and CDR2 FYNNEI. Trimming stripped 10 bases from V and 4 bases from J, with 14 bases between. The CDR3 has 13 residues. The CDR3 region is CATSWSGYNEQFF. CDR3 sequence (DNA): TGTGCCACCTCCTGGTCAGGTTACAATGAGCAGTTCTTC.

This chain connects TRBV12-3 or TRBV12-4 to TRBJ2-5; D call uncertain. V was shortened by 2 bases and J by 4 bases, with 14 bases between the two germline ends. This CDR3 contains 15 residues. CDR3 sequence reads: CASSLSPLGPETQYF. The CDR3 region has the DNA TGTGCCAGCAGTTTAAGCCCTCTTGGCCCAGAGACCCAGTACTTC.

This chain joins TRBV5-4 and TRBJ1-2; perhaps TRBD1 as D (5 bases). V was cut by 0 bases and J by 8 bases, with 14 bases left in between. Germline V gene sequence: CDR1 SGHNT, CDR2 YYREEE (reference sequence). The CDR3 covers 14 residues. CDR3 residues: CASSLAVREDGYTF. CDR3 sequence (DNA): TGTGCCAGCAGCTTGGCCGTCAGGGAGGACGGCTACACCTTC. Supplemented by reference TRBV5-4 and TRBJ1-2, the full variable domain reads ETGVTQSPTHLIKTRGQQVTLRCSSQSGHNTVSWYQQALGQGPQFIFQYYREEENGRGNFPPRFSGLQFPNYSSELNVNALELDDSALYLCASSLAVREDGYTFGSGTRLTVV.

This chain uses TRBV10-3 with TRBJ2-5; D is perhaps TRBD2 (5 bases). Trimming cost V 10 bases and J 3 bases, with 12 bases left between them. There are 12 residues in the CDR3. CDR1 is ENHRY and CDR2 is SYGVKD in the germline V gene. The CDR3 protein is CATRVNEETQYF. The CDR3 nucleotides read TGTGCCACGAGGGTAAACGAAGAGACCCAGTACTTC.

In its sample, this clonotype is medium-sized. The V gene is TRBV30, the J gene TRBJ2-1, with TRBD2 identical over 11 bases. J was trimmed by 6 bases and V by 5 bases; bases with no gene match: 3. The CDR3 has 13 residues. In germline, CDR1 is GTSNPN, CDR2 SVGIG (reference sequence). The CDR3 DNA reads TGTGCCTGGGTAGCGGGAGGGGTCAATGAGCAGTTCTTC. It encodes CAWVAGGVNEQFF.

The sample holds many counts of this clonotype. This sequence joins TRBV6-2 or TRBV6-3 and TRBJ1-4, with D perhaps TRBD1 (5 bases). This CDR3 region has 13 residues. Trimming pared 8 bases from V and 8 bases from J, leaving 15 bases between. The V gene's germline CDR1 is MNHEY and CDR2 SVGEGT. In nucleotides, the CDR3 is TGTGCCAGCGCTACAGGCCGCGTCGAAAAACTGTTTTTT. Translation gives CASATGRVEKLFF.

This clonotype was picked up many times. This chain uses TRBV6-2 or TRBV6-3 with TRBJ1-2; possibly TRBD1 for D (6 bases). Germline loops: CDR1 MNHEY, CDR2 SVGEGT. Trimming shortened V by 6 bases and J by 2 bases, and 16 bases separated the two germline ends. This CDR3 is 15 amino acids long. The CDR3 DNA reads TGTGCCAGCAGGGCCACAGGGCGTGAGAACTATGGCTACACCTTC. This sequence encodes CASRATGRENYGYTF.

This clonotype was recorded at least ten times. The rearrangement links TRBV28 to TRBJ2-3, with a tentative D call TRBD1 (5 bases). The germline V gene has CDR1 MDHEN and CDR2 SYDVKM. The V end was cut by 11 bases, the J end by 0 bases, with 15 bases between. The length of the CDR3 is 14 residues. The CDR3 is CASTRALSTDTQYF. As DNA, the CDR3 is TGTGCCTCCACCAGGGCATTAAGCACAGATACGCAGTATTTT.